This is a list of T cell receptor beta chains from one sample in a study of Graves' ophthalmopathy and Graves' hyperthyroidism. TCRdb analysed the multiplex PCR reads with MiXCR anew, one entry per CDR3 protein. The sample lists around 660,000 distinct CDR3 sequences, roughly two fifths occurring once. Sample: peripheral blood. The receptors stem from an adult man with Graves' ophthalmopathy. Each CDR3 is given with its conserved first and last residue. The D gene is left open where the match is weak. A clone size is listed for some rows: how often the clone was seen (once, few, many), or a class if it is expanded.

>TRBV19|NA|TRBD1|TRBJ2-7
TGTGCCAGTAGTCCCGGGACAGGGACGAACTACGAGCAGTACTTC
CASSPGTGTNYEQYF
>TRBV27|once|NA|TRBJ1-1
TGTGCCAGCATGTGGGGGAACACTGACGCTTTCTTT
CASMWGNTDAFF
>TRBV7-9|NA|NA|TRBJ2-6
TGTGCCAGCAGCCCTCAGGGCAACGTCCTGACTTTC
CASSPQGNVLTF
>TRBV9|few|TRBD1|TRBJ2-2
TGTGCCAGCAGCGTAGCTCAGGGGGCGAACACCGGGGAGCTGTTTTTT
CASSVAQGANTGELFF
>TRBV29-1|once|NA|TRBJ2-7
TGCAGCGTTGAGTTTAATGAGCAGTACTTC
CSVEFNEQYF
>TRBV19|NA|TRBD2|TRBJ2-1
TGTGCCAGTAGTGGAGCGGGATTCAATGAGCAGTTCTTC
CASSGAGFNEQFF
>TRBV10-3|many|TRBD1|TRBJ1-1
TGTGCCATCAGTGAGTCTGAGGGGGCGGGCACTGAAGCTTTCTTT
CAISESEGAGTEAFF
>TRBV24-1|many|NA|TRBJ1-6
TGTGCCACCAGTGATTTTGGGGGGCCCGGTAATTCACCCCTCCACTTT
CATSDFGGPGNSPLHF
>TRBV7-9|NA|NA|TRBJ1-5
TGTGCCAGCAGCCGGGATGAGGGGAGTCAGCCCCAGCATTTT
CASSRDEGSQPQHF
>TRBV29-1|many|TRBD1|TRBJ1-2
TGCAGCGTCAAACAGGGGGATGGCTACACCTTC
CSVKQGDGYTF
>TRBV9|many|TRBD2|TRBJ2-7
TGTGCCAGCAGCCCCACTAGCGGGAGAGGATCCTACGAGCAGTACTTC
CASSPTSGRGSYEQYF
>TRBV29-1|NA|TRBD2|TRBJ2-7
TGCAGCTTAGAACTAGCGGGATCGTACGAGCAGTACTTC
CSLELAGSYEQYF
>TRBV4-2|NA|TRBD1|TRBJ1-1
TGTGCCAGCAGCCAACAACAGGGGGACACTGAAGCTTTCTTT
CASSQQQGDTEAFF
>TRBV29-1|NA|NA|TRBJ1-2
TGCAGCCCCACTAACTATGGCTACACCTTC
CSPTNYGYTF
>TRBV15|many|NA|TRBJ1-4
TGTGCCACCGCCCGACGGCTTAATGAAAAACTGTTTTTT
CATARRLNEKLFF
>TRBV20-1|many|NA|TRBJ1-2
TGCAGTGCTAGAGATGGATGGGAAGGCTACACCTTC
CSARDGWEGYTF
>TRBV10-3|NA|NA|TRBJ2-7
NA
CAISVGTGTYF
>TRBV10-3|NA|TRBD1|TRBJ1-2
TGTGCCATCCGTCGACAGGGCCCTACCTATGGCTACACCTTC
CAIRRQGPTYGYTF
>TRBV7-9|NA|TRBD1|TRBJ2-2
TGTGCCAGCAGCTACCGGGACAGACACACCGGGGAGCTGTTTTTT
CASSYRDRHTGELFF
>TRBV7-3|NA|NA|TRBJ2-2
TGTGCCAGCAGCTTACAGGGGTGGTATGGCGGGGAGCTGTTTTTT
CASSLQGWYGGELFF
>TRBV10-2|NA|TRBD1|TRBJ1-5
TGTGCCAGCATCGGGACAGGGCTTCATCAGCCCCAGCATTTT
CASIGTGLHQPQHF
>TRBV7-6|many|TRBD2|TRBJ2-7
TGTGCCAGCAGCAGCGGGAGGAACGAGCAGTACTTC
CASSSGRNEQYF
>TRBV2|many|NA|TRBJ2-5
TGTGCCAGCGATGCGCCACAAGAGACCCAGTACTTC
CASDAPQETQYF
>TRBV5-6|few|TRBD2|TRBJ2-7
TGTGCCAGCAGCTTGTCCGGGAGGGCTAAACTCTACGAGCAGTACTTC
CASSLSGRAKLYEQYF
>TRBV11-2|few|TRBD2|TRBJ2-3
TGTGCCAGCAGCCGTACTAGCGGGAGCACAGATACGCAGTATTTT
CASSRTSGSTDTQYF
>TRBV11-2|NA|NA|TRBJ2-5
TGTGTCAGCAGCTTAGGTGGGGGGCAATCATCTGAGGTCCAGGAGACCCAGTACTTC
CVSSLGGGQSSEVQETQYF
>TRBV20-1|NA|TRBD1|TRBJ2-5
TGCAGTGCTACGACAGGGTGGGAGACCCAGTACTTC
CSATTGWETQYF
>TRBV9|many|TRBD1|TRBJ2-7
TGTGCCAGCAGCTACGGGACAGGGACCGAGCAGTACTTC
CASSYGTGTEQYF
>TRBV4-1|few|NA|TRBJ2-7
TGCGCCAGCAGCCAAGAAACCCCCCGATGCGAGCAGTACTTC
CASSQETPRCEQYF
>TRBV24-1|NA|TRBD1|TRBJ1-3
TGTGCCACCAGTGAGACAGGGGGCCTGCCGGAATCGAGAAACACCATATATTTT
CATSETGGLPESRNTIYF
>TRBV25-1|many|NA|TRBJ1-4
TGTGCCAGCAGTGACCAATGGGGGAATGAAAAACTGTTTTTT
CASSDQWGNEKLFF
>TRBV19|many|TRBD1|TRBJ1-1
TGTGCCAGTAGTACAACTGGACAGGCCGGTACTGAAGCTTTCTTT
CASSTTGQAGTEAFF
>TRBV7-9|many|NA|TRBJ2-7
TGTGCCAGCAGCCCCCCCCCGCGGGACAGTCCCTACGAGCAGTACTTC
CASSPPPRDSPYEQYF
>TRBV7-3|few|NA|TRBJ2-2
TGTGCCAGCAGAAAGGGGGATGACACCGGGGAGCTGTTTTTT
CASRKGDDTGELFF
>TRBV14|NA|NA|TRBJ2-7
TGTGCCAGCAGTTTAGTCCCAGGGACTCTCTACGAGCAGTACTTC
CASSLVPGTLYEQYF
>TRBV20-1|many|TRBD1|TRBJ1-2
TGCAGTGCTAGAACGACAGGGGGATATGGCTACACCTTC
CSARTTGGYGYTF
>TRBV10-3|NA|NA|TRBJ1-3
TGTGCCGCAGAGGGCGGAAACTCTGGAAACACCATATATTTT
CAAEGGNSGNTIYF
>TRBV10-3|NA|TRBD1|TRBJ1-6
TGTGCCATCAGCGTAGGACAGGGGGACAATTCACCCCTCCACTTT
CAISVGQGDNSPLHF
>TRBV7-2|many|NA|TRBJ1-2
TGTGCCAGCAGCTTAGTTCAGGAGAACTTAGGCTACACCTTC
CASSLVQENLGYTF
>TRBV4-3|many|TRBD1|TRBJ1-2
TGCGCCAGCAGCCCGGTACAGGGGAACTATGGCTACACCTTC
CASSPVQGNYGYTF
>TRBV2|few|NA|TRBJ1-1
TGTGCCAGCAGTTACGGGGGGAAGAGGGCTGAAGCTTTCTTT
CASSYGGKRAEAFF